Described below is a single T cell receptor (beta chain) sequence and its context. The data were taken from a study of shared T cell receptors in the human thymus. Measured with immunoSEQ multiplex PCR; TCRdb has only the in-frame clones, and not every one. The table lists hundreds of thousands of clones, 80% to 90% of them singletons. The germline V gene encodes CDR1 WNHNN and CDR2 SYGVQD (reference sequence). CDR3 length equals 15 residues. V lost 6 bases to trimming and J lost 3 bases, with 17 bases between them. The data were also submitted as part of a second study, on human thymus T cells. That source notes: The study used thymus tissue resected during corrective heart surgery.

Sequencing was done on a sample of thymocytes. The receptor was derived from a girl under three years old with a congenital heart defect. The chain employs TRBV10-1 and TRBJ1-2, with D possibly matching TRBD1 (5 bases). This chain's CDR3 is CASRGTGGLDYGYTF. CDR3 in DNA: TGCGCCAGCAGAGGTACCGGGGGGTTGGACTATGGCTACACCTTC.